This T cell receptor (beta chain) derives from a study of cytomegalovirus exposure and HLA in healthy donors. This CDR3 has 14 residues. Trimming at V came to 2 bases and at J to 6 bases, leaving 6 bases not matched to a gene. Looked up from germline, CDR1 is SGHRS and CDR2 is YFSETQ. The primer mix had 60 Vbeta and 13 Jbeta primers. The table came from immunoSEQ multiplex PCR; TCRdb's copy has only in-frame clones and leaves some out. The table has roughly 200,000 clones, about 77% seen once. The sample holds one count of this clone. V is TRBV5-1 and J is TRBJ1-2; TRBD1 aligns across 8 bases. Input material: PBMCs. The clonotype comes from a female donor in good health and CMV-seronegative. CDR3 coding DNA: TGCGCCAGCAGCTTAGGACAGGGTACACATGGCTACACCTTC. Translation: CASSLGQGTHGYTF.